Given below is one T cell receptor beta chain in context. Regarding time point: pre-treatment sample, taken before nivolumab and TIL therapy. Sequencing used immunoSEQ v3. The protocol was immunoSEQ multiplex PCR, while the TCRdb copy is restricted to in-frame clones and leaves out a portion. The table includes under 35,000 clones, about 70% detected once. This entry is derived from a study of TIL therapy for anti-PD-1-resistant metastatic lung cancer. Study in general: Median tumor mutation burden was 1.5 mutations per megabase.

Germline loops: CDR1 WNHNN, CDR2 SYGVQD (reference sequence). The CDR3 has 14 residues. The V gene lost 2 bases and the J gene lost 10 bases, with 12 bases spanning the gap. The sequence was collected from a woman aged 30-79 years with non-small cell lung cancer. Sequencing used blood, obtained at baseline. The chain recombines TRBV10-1 with TRBJ1-6; no clear D. The CDR3 spells CASSENSLRSPLHF. CDR3 DNA: TGCGCCAGCAGTGAGAACAGCCTTCGGTCACCCCTCCACTTT.